This section outlines one TCR beta chain sequence together with its context. The sample belongs to a study of CD8 T cells in Susac syndrome. Per the germline V gene, CDR1 is SNHLY and CDR2 is FYNNEI. This CDR3 spans 12 amino acids. RNA totalling roughly 0.45 to 1 ug underwent reverse transcription with random hexamers. TCRdb re-called the immunoSEQ multiplex PCR reads through MiXCR, storing one row per CDR3 protein. The sample carries 90,000 to 150,000 distinct CDR3 sequences, approximately 91% recorded once. The sequencing sample was made of CD4+ T cells from PBMCs. The chain recombines TRBV2 with TRBJ1-1; D perhaps matches TRBD1 (5 bases). This TCR was sampled from a human donor in good health. The CDR3 protein is CVRGELLTEAFF. CDR3 coding DNA: TGTGTCCGGGGGGAATTGTTGACTGAAGCTTTCTTT.